This is a list of T cell receptor beta chains from one sample in a study of T cells after yellow fever vaccination. TCRdb re-called the 5' RACE reads with MiXCR, one entry per CDR3 protein. This sample has hundreds of thousands of distinct CDR3 sequences; approximately 15% occur once, and the top ten carry over 12%. This specimen consisted of PBMCs, obtained on the day of the yellow fever booster vaccination. Source of these receptors: a man aged 25-45 years who received the YFV17D yellow fever vaccine. Both conserved end residues are part of each CDR3. The D gene is left open where the match is weak. For some rows the clone size is stated as once, few or many, or as a class when expanded; others skip it.

j_call | d_call | clone_size | v_call | cdr3_aa | cdr3_nt
TRBJ1-2 | - | few | TRBV5-6 | CASSLDQVSYGYTF | TGTGCCAGCAGCTTGGATCAGGTCTCCTATGGCTACACCTTC
TRBJ2-7 | - | - | TRBV7-2 | CASSYRGPSYEQYF | TGTGCCAGCAGCTACCGGGGGCCCTCCTACGAGCAGTACTTC
TRBJ1-2 | TRBD1 | - | TRBV3-1 | CASSREGTDYGYTF | TGTGCCAGCAGCCGGGAAGGGACAGACTATGGCTACACCTTC
TRBJ2-1 | TRBD2 | - | TRBV7-9 | CASSFWTSRSYNEQFF | TGTGCCAGCAGCTTCTGGACTAGCCGCTCCTACAATGAGCAGTTCTTC
TRBJ2-2 | - | - | TRBV28 | CASSTAGDTGELFF | TGTGCCAGCAGTACGGCTGGAGACACCGGGGAGCTGTTTTTT
TRBJ1-1 | - | - | TRBV7-3 | CASSYGISTEAFF | TGTGCCAGCAGTTATGGTATAAGTACTGAAGCTTTCTTT
TRBJ2-7 | - | - | TRBV20-1 | CSAHKDYEQYF | TGCAGTGCCCATAAGGATTACGAGCAGTACTTC
TRBJ2-1 | TRBD2 | - | TRBV18 | CASSPNRASGRVEQFF | TGTGCCAGCTCACCAAACAGGGCTAGCGGGAGAGTTGAGCAGTTCTTC
TRBJ2-5 | - | - | TRBV5-1 | CASSLGVGGPETQYF | TGCGCCAGCAGCTTGGGCGTCGGAGGGCCAGAGACCCAGTACTTC
TRBJ2-7 | - | many | TRBV20-1 | CSASRGDDGQYF | TGCAGTGCTAGCCGAGGCGATGACGGGCAGTACTTC
TRBJ2-1 | - | - | TRBV28 | CASSLAELLGNEQFF | TGTGCCAGCAGTTTAGCGGAGCTCCTAGGCAATGAGCAGTTCTTC
TRBJ2-5 | - | - | TRBV12-3/TRBV12-4 | CASSFRGPKETQYF | TGTGCCAGCAGTTTTAGAGGCCCGAAAGAGACCCAGTACTTC
TRBJ1-2 | - | - | TRBV7-2 | CTSSSYDKTGTYGYTF | TGTACCAGCAGCTCGTACGACAAAACAGGGACCTATGGCTACACCTTC
TRBJ1-2 | - | - | TRBV11-2 | CASRETGKGIYGYTF | TGTGCCAGCAGGGAGACGGGGAAAGGGATCTATGGCTACACCTTC
TRBJ1-5 | TRBD1 | few | TRBV20-1 | CSAMTGGTQPQHF | TGCAGTGCAATGACAGGGGGCACGCAGCCCCAGCATTTT
TRBJ2-1 | - | once | TRBV5-1 | CASSPGGAGGNEQFF | TGCGCCAGCAGCCCAGGGGGAGCGGGTGGGAATGAGCAGTTCTTC
TRBJ1-1 | - | - | TRBV7-8 | CASLQEYTEAFF | TGTGCCAGCTTACAGGAATATACTGAAGCTTTCTTT
TRBJ1-1 | - | - | TRBV2 | CASSEFGTEAFF | TGTGCCAGCAGTGAATTCGGCACTGAAGCTTTCTTT
TRBJ2-3 | - | - | TRBV18 | CASSPWGNTQYF | TGTGCCAGCTCACCATGGGGCAATACGCAGTATTTT
TRBJ2-3 | TRBD1 | few | TRBV24-1 | CATSETAGTGVTDTQYF | TGTGCCACCAGTGAAACCGCCGGGACAGGGGTCACAGATACGCAGTATTTT
TRBJ1-5 | - | - | TRBV12-3/TRBV12-4 | CASSLQSQQPQHF | TGTGCCAGCAGTTTACAGTCTCAACAGCCCCAGCATTTT
TRBJ2-1 | - | - | TRBV6-1 | CASRDGGLNEQFF | TGTGCCAGCAGGGATGGTGGGCTTAATGAGCAGTTCTTC
TRBJ2-1 | TRBD2 | - | TRBV9 | CASNSAGMSNEQFF | TGTGCCAGCAATTCAGCGGGAATGTCCAATGAGCAGTTCTTC
TRBJ2-1 | TRBD2 | - | TRBV5-6 | CASSFAGTSDNEQFF | TGTGCCAGCAGCTTTGCCGGGACTAGCGACAATGAGCAGTTCTTC
TRBJ2-1 | - | few | TRBV29-1 | CSLSKENEQFF | TGCAGCCTCTCTAAGGAAAATGAGCAGTTCTTC
TRBJ2-1 | - | few | TRBV29-1 | CSVGLASSYNEQFF | TGCAGCGTTGGGCTAGCGAGCTCCTACAATGAGCAGTTCTTC
TRBJ2-1 | - | - | TRBV7-8 | CASSLSLAGSYNEQFF | TGTGCCAGCAGCTTATCATTAGCCGGGAGCTACAATGAGCAGTTCTTC
TRBJ2-3 | - | - | TRBV7-2 | CASSSARDTQYF | TGTGCCAGCAGCTCAGCGCGGGATACGCAGTATTTT
TRBJ2-3 | TRBD2 | - | TRBV20-1 | CSASGLAGGGTQYF | TGCAGTGCTTCTGGACTAGCGGGAGGCGGTACGCAGTATTTT
TRBJ2-3 | TRBD1 | - | TRBV18 | CASSSTTGASSTDTQYF | TGTGCCAGCTCATCCACGACAGGGGCCTCTAGCACAGATACGCAGTATTTT
TRBJ2-3 | - | many | TRBV7-2 | CASSWGPDTQYF | TGTGCCAGCAGTTGGGGGCCAGATACGCAGTATTTT
TRBJ2-3 | - | few | TRBV9 | CASSDSVDTQYF | TGTGCCAGCAGCGATAGCGTGGATACGCAGTATTTT
TRBJ2-3 | - | few | TRBV6-5 | CASSYSTEARTDTQYF | TGTGCCAGCAGTTACTCGACAGAAGCCCGCACAGATACGCAGTATTTT
TRBJ1-2 | TRBD1 | - | TRBV7-6 | CASSLASGQGIVGYTF | TGTGCCAGCAGCTTAGCTTCCGGACAGGGCATTGTTGGCTACACCTTC
TRBJ2-7 | TRBD2 | - | TRBV20-1 | CSARGLAGIPYEQYF | TGCAGTGCTAGAGGACTAGCGGGGATTCCCTACGAGCAGTACTTC
TRBJ2-1 | TRBD2 | - | TRBV19 | CASRELLAGDNEQFF | TGTGCCAGTAGGGAACTACTAGCGGGAGACAATGAGCAGTTCTTC
TRBJ2-7 | - | many | TRBV7-2 | CASSLNRYYEQYF | TGTGCCAGCAGCTTGAACCGGTACTACGAGCAGTACTTC
TRBJ2-7 | TRBD1 | few | TRBV4-2 | CASSPQEGAGNEQYF | TGTGCCAGCAGCCCCCAAGAGGGGGCAGGCAATGAGCAGTACTTC
TRBJ1-1 | TRBD1 | - | TRBV7-9 | CASSLDPGQGSTEAFF | TGTGCCAGCAGCTTAGATCCGGGACAGGGGTCTACTGAAGCTTTCTTT
TRBJ2-1 | TRBD2 | few | TRBV11-3 | CASSLELAGGGNEQFF | TGTGCCAGCAGCTTAGAACTAGCGGGAGGGGGGAATGAGCAGTTCTTC
TRBJ1-5 | - | - | TRBV18 | CASSPLKPQHF | TGTGCCAGCTCACCACTAAAGCCCCAGCATTTT
TRBJ2-1 | - | few | TRBV20-1 | CSLGRTEQFF | TGCAGTCTGGGGCGGACTGAGCAGTTCTTC
TRBJ2-5 | - | many | TRBV6-2/TRBV6-3 | CASSQASPVGRETQYF | TGTGCCAGCAGCCAAGCTTCCCCGGTAGGGCGAGAGACCCAGTACTTC
TRBJ2-5 | - | - | TRBV20-1 | CCALGGWREGGETQYF | TGCTGTGCCCTGGGTGGGTGGCGGGAAGGCGGCGAGACCCAGTACTTC